This entry is about one T cell receptor beta chain. Source study methods: From reference gene primer amplification, estimates of nucleated cell counts were derived. TCRdb's copy holds only in-frame clones and misses some; the assay was immunoSEQ multiplex PCR. V and J calls and clone size are copied from that table; D and trimming were computed from the DNA. The table has 62,000 or so clones, 86% seen once. This record belongs to a study of blood T cell repertoires in COVID-19. Across the study: Acute and convalescent COVID-19 specimens originated in the United States, Italy and Spain. PBMCs, B-cell-depleted T cells, or T cells provided the cDNA or gDNA that made up the material.

J was trimmed by 3 bases and V by 5 bases; bases with no gene match: 5. Germline-derived CDR1 and CDR2 are LNHDA and SQIVND (reference sequence). CDR3 length: 15 amino acids. The receptor was isolated from a woman aged 60-70 years with acute or convalescent COVID-19. The rearrangement joins TRBV19 to TRBJ1-4; TRBD1 aligns across 8 bases. Sequencing was done on a sample of peripheral blood. CDR3 DNA: TGTGCCAGTAGTCCTGGGACAGGTCCTAATGAAAAACTGTTTTTT. It translates to CASSPGTGPNEKLFF.